This record concerns one T cell receptor beta chain sequence. V was pared by 5 bases and J by 0 bases, with 7 bases of the junction left unmatched. This CDR3 is built from 16 residues. CDR1 and CDR2 (germline): KGHSH, LQKENI. This entry comes from a study of early T cells in non-severe SARS-CoV-2 infection. Individual cDNA molecules carried attached unique molecular identifiers. MiXCR was run by TCRdb on the 5' RACE reads, yielding one entry per CDR3 protein. The data show tens of thousands of distinct CDR3 sequences, 8.5% to 10% seen once. This receptor was obtained from an adult who was a healthcare worker with PCR-confirmed SARS-CoV-2 infection or an uninfected control (not recorded which). The material was whole blood, obtained at baseline. The chain employs TRBV18 and TRBJ2-3; 8 bases are a match to TRBD1. The CDR3 region has the DNA TGTGCCAGCTCAGGCCCAACAGGGGGGAGCACAGATACGCAGTATTTT. This codes for CASSGPTGGSTDTQYF.